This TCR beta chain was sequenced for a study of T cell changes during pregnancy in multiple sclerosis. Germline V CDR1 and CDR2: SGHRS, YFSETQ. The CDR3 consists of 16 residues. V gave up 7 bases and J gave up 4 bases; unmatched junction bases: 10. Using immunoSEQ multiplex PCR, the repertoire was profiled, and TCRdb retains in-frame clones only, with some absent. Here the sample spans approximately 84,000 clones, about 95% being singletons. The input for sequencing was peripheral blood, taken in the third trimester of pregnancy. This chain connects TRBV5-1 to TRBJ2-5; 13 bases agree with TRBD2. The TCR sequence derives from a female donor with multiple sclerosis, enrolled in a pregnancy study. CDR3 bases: TGCGCCAGCGGGACCGGGACTAGCGGGGTCGGAGAGACCCAGTACTTC. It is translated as CASGTGTSGVGETQYF.